This entry lists 20 T cell receptor beta chains sequenced from one sample in a study of shared clonotypes between healthy human individuals. Repertoires were generated with immunoSEQ multiplex PCR, while TCRdb's copy carries only in-frame clones and drops some. The sample carries about 1.1 million clones, about 84% recorded once. Sequenced input: memory CD4+ T cells from PBMCs. Indicated subset: CD45RA-negative fraction. These receptors originate from a young man in good health. Some clones in this sample may be carry-over from other donors' samples.

CDR3 loop: CASSPQGFNQGPQHF. CDR3 DNA sequence: TGTGCCAGCTCACCCCAGGGGTTCAATCAGGGGCCCCAGCATTTT. The V call is TRBV18, the J call TRBJ1-5; maybe TRBD1 (6 bases). Germline CDR1 is KGHSH and CDR2 is LQKENI. CDR3 size: 15 residues. The V gene lost 3 bases and the J gene lost 9 bases, with 18 bases spanning the gap. The entire variable domain, with the rest obtained from reference TRBV18 and TRBJ1-5, is as follows: NAGVMQNPRHLVRRRGQEARLRCSPMKGHSHVYWYRQLPEEGLKFMVYLQKENIIDESGMPKERFSAEFPKEGPSILRIQQVVRGDSAAYFCASSPQGFNQGPQHFGDGTRLSIL.

This clone has only a few counts. This chain links TRBV11-2 with TRBJ2-3, with D possibly being TRBD2 (6 bases). CDR1 is SGHAT and CDR2 is FQNNGV in the germline V gene. V dropped 5 bases and J dropped 0 bases, with 15 bases sitting between them. This CDR3 spans 16 amino acids. CDR3 sequence (DNA): TGTGCCAGCAGCCGACTAGTCGCACCCAGCACAGATACGCAGTATTTT. Translated: CASSRLVAPSTDTQYF.

The V call is TRBV30, the J call TRBJ2-3; D ambiguous. Germline V gives CDR1 GTSNPN, CDR2 SVGIG (reference sequence). The V end was cut by 4 bases, the J end by 2 bases, with 13 bases between. The CDR3 has 14 residues. CDR3 residues: CAWKGPWSTDTQYF. CDR3 sequence (DNA): TGTGCCTGGAAGGGCCCGTGGTCCACAGATACGCAGTATTTT.

This clone was recorded once. V usage is TRBV7-6 and J usage is TRBJ1-3, with a possible D match to TRBD1 (5 bases). V lost 1 base, J lost 4 bases, and 11 bases lay in between. Germline V CDR1 and CDR2: SGHVS, FNYEAQ. The CDR3 sequence is 15 residues long. The CDR3 here is CASSLGYQGGNTIYF. The DNA of the CDR3 is TGTGCCAGCAGCTTAGGATACCAGGGAGGAAACACCATATATTTT.

The chain uses TRBV28 and TRBJ2-1; D is perhaps TRBD2 (6 bases). The germline CDR1 and CDR2 sequences are MDHEN and SYDVKM. Trimming left V 7 bases short and J 3 bases short, with 10 bases between. The CDR3 loop spans 13 amino acids. The CDR3 sequence: CASTWGVYNEQFF. CDR3 DNA sequence: TGTGCCAGCACCTGGGGGGTCTACAATGAGCAGTTCTTC.

The V call is TRBV7-2, the J call TRBJ1-5; D is ambiguous. Germline CDR1 SGHTA, CDR2 FQGNSA. V was shortened by 1 base and J by 3 bases, with 4 bases between the two germline ends. The CDR3 spans 13 residues. CDR3 protein: CASSLGANQPQHF. DNA of the CDR3: TGTGCCAGCAGCTTAGGAGCCAATCAGCCCCAGCATTTT.

The rearrangement joins TRBV19 to TRBJ2-2, with D uncertain. V was cut by 6 bases and J by 0 bases, with 8 bases left in between. This CDR3 region has 14 residues. Germline-derived CDR1 and CDR2 are LNHDA and SQIVND (reference sequence). In DNA form, the CDR3 reads TGTGCCAGTAGAAGACCCACGAACACCGGGGAGCTGTTTTTT. It translates to CASRRPTNTGELFF.

The J gene is TRBJ1-1, the V gene TRBV7-2; D is unresolved. In germline, CDR1 is SGHTA, CDR2 FQGNSA. Trimming removed 2 bases from V and 3 bases from J, with 10 bases in between. This CDR3 has 14 residues. CDR3 bases: TGTGCCAGCAGCTTATTCGCCGAGCACACTGAAGCTTTCTTT. This translates into CASSLFAEHTEAFF.

The CDR3 DNA follows: TGTGCCATCAGTGAAACCGTCTCGGGCACTGAAGCTTTCTTT. This sequence encodes CAISETVSGTEAFF. The chain links TRBV10-3 to TRBJ1-1; D remains ambiguous. The CDR3 runs 14 residues. Germline lookup yields CDR1 ENHRY and CDR2 SYGVKD. Trimming took 3 bases from V and 4 from J, leaving 12 bases between them.

The chain uses TRBV5-1 and TRBJ2-1; 7 bases are a match to TRBD1. Germline V lookup: CDR1 SGHRS, CDR2 YFSETQ. The ends lost 3 bases at V and 2 bases at J; junction bases unmatched: 5. The CDR3 covers 15 residues. DNA of the CDR3: TGCGCCAGCAGCTCGGGACAGTACCCCTACAATGAGCAGTTCTTC. It yields the protein CASSSGQYPYNEQFF.

This chain links TRBV5-1 with TRBJ2-1; no definite D call. Deletions cut 3 bases from V and 4 bases from J, with 14 bases between. The CDR3 sequence is 15 residues long. Germline CDR1 SGHRS, CDR2 YFSETQ. The CDR3 DNA reads as TGCGCCAGCAGCTCCGGACGGAATAAATACAATGAGCAGTTCTTC. Protein sequence: CASSSGRNKYNEQFF.

The chain combines TRBV7-2 with TRBJ2-7; 7 bases are a match to TRBD1. CDR1 is SGHTA and CDR2 is FQGNSA in the germline V gene. The length of the CDR3 is 14 residues. V shed 5 bases, J shed 2 bases, and the junction held 6 bases outside the gene matches. The CDR3 DNA reads as TGTGCCAGCAGCCCTCCCCAGGGGGCCTACGAGCAGTACTTC. This codes for CASSPPQGAYEQYF.

The chain combines TRBV5-1 with TRBJ2-5; D remains ambiguous. Deletions cut 0 bases from V and 3 bases from J, with 12 bases between. The CDR3 has 15 amino acids. CDR1 and CDR2 from the germline V gene are SGHRS and YFSETQ. CDR3 loop: CASSLVPQAEETQYF. CDR3 sequence (DNA): TGCGCCAGCAGCTTGGTTCCCCAAGCCGAAGAGACCCAGTACTTC.

The CDR3 reads CASSPPGSETQYF. In nucleotides, the CDR3 is TGTGCCAGCAGCCCCCCCGGGTCAGAGACCCAGTACTTC. This sequence joins TRBV7-3 and TRBJ2-5; no reliable D call. Germline V gene lookup returns CDR1 SGHTA and CDR2 FQGTGA. The germline V and J ends were trimmed by 5 bases and 4 bases, with 11 bases remaining between them. CDR3 length equals 13 residues. Full variable domain (rest looked up from reference TRBV7-3 and TRBJ2-5): GAGVSQTPSNKVTEKGKYVELRCDPISGHTALYWYRQSLGQGPEFLIYFQGTGAADDSGLPNDRFFAVRPEGSVSTLKIQRTERGDSAVYLCASSPPGSETQYFGPGTRLLVL.

This chain uses TRBV5-6 with TRBJ1-5, with TRBD1 matching 11 bases. The length of the CDR3 is 16 residues. Per germline, CDR1 SGHDT and CDR2 YYEEEE. Trimming took 2 bases from V and 5 from J; bases not matched to a gene: 6. This CDR3 reads CASSFGGQGAHQPQHF. The CDR3 bases are TGTGCCAGCAGCTTCGGTGGACAGGGGGCTCATCAGCCCCAGCATTTT.

This clone was counted many times. The V call is TRBV2, the J call TRBJ1-6, with a tentative D call TRBD1 (5 bases). Trimming stripped 6 bases from V and 11 bases from J, with 11 bases between. CDR3 length: 12 residues. Germline V CDR1 and CDR2: SNHLY, FYNNEI. CDR3 bases: TGTGCCAGCAGGGCAGACAGAACACCCCTCCACTTT. Translation gives CASRADRTPLHF.

This clone was detected a few times. V and J are TRBV4-2 and TRBJ1-1; no reliable D call. The CDR3 consists of 13 residues. Looked up from germline, CDR1 is LGHNA and CDR2 is YNFKEQ. V was clipped by 4 bases and J by 1 base, with 7 bases between them. The CDR3: CASSRHANTEAFF. For the CDR3, the DNA is TGTGCCAGCAGCCGACACGCGAACACTGAAGCTTTCTTT.

V is TRBV5-1 and J is TRBJ2-3, with D tentatively TRBD1 (6 bases). This CDR3 contains 14 residues. Germline values: CDR1 SGHRS, CDR2 YFSETQ. V was shortened by 0 bases and J by 4 bases, with 9 bases between the two germline ends. The CDR3 DNA follows: TGCGCCAGCAGCTTGGCAGGGGTCCCAGATACGCAGTATTTT. Protein product: CASSLAGVPDTQYF. The whole variable domain, remainder taken from reference TRBV5-1 and TRBJ2-3, is KAGVTQTPRYLIKTRGQQVTLSCSPISGHRSVSWYQQTPGQGLQFLFEYFSETQRNKGNFPGRFSGRQFSNSRSEMNVSTLELGDSALYLCASSLAGVPDTQYFGPGTRLTVL.

V gene TRBV30 combines with J gene TRBJ2-2, with D perhaps TRBD1 (6 bases). Per the germline V gene, CDR1 is GTSNPN and CDR2 is SVGIG (reference sequence). Between the trimmed V and J ends, which lost 7 bases and 6 bases, there was a span of 9 bases. The CDR3 length is 11 residues. CDR3 residues: CALQGAGELFF. The CDR3 nucleotides are TGTGCCTTACAGGGTGCCGGGGAGCTGTTTTTT.

The V gene is TRBV5-1, the J gene TRBJ2-7; TRBD1 agrees at 7 bases. V was pared by 6 bases and J by 6 bases, with 12 bases of the junction left unmatched. Germline lookup yields CDR1 SGHRS and CDR2 YFSETQ. CDR3 length: 14 residues. This chain's CDR3 is CASNPDRDLSEQYF. CDR3 nucleotides: TGCGCCAGCAATCCCGACAGGGACCTCTCCGAGCAGTACTTC. Filled out from reference TRBV5-1 and TRBJ2-7, the complete variable domain reads KAGVTQTPRYLIKTRGQQVTLSCSPISGHRSVSWYQQTPGQGLQFLFEYFSETQRNKGNFPGRFSGRQFSNSRSEMNVSTLELGDSALYLCASNPDRDLSEQYFGPGTRLTVT.